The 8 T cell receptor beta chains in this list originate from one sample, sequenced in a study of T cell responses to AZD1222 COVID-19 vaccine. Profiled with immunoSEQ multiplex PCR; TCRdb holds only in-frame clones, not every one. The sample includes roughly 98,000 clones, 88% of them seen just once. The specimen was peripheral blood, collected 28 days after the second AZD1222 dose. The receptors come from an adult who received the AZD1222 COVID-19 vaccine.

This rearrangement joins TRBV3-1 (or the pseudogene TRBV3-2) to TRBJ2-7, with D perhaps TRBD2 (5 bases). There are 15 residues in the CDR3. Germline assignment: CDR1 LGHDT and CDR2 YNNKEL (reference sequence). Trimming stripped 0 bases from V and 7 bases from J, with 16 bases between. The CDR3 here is CASSQDLDGVREQYF. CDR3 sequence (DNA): TGTGCCAGCAGCCAAGATCTAGACGGGGTAAGGGAGCAGTACTTC.

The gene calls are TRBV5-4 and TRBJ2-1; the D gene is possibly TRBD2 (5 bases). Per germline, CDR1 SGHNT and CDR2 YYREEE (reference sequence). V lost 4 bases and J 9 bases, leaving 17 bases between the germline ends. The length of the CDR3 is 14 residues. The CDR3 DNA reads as TGTGCCAGCAGCAACCTCGATGGACGGGGTGAGCAGTTCTTC. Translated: CASSNLDGRGEQFF.

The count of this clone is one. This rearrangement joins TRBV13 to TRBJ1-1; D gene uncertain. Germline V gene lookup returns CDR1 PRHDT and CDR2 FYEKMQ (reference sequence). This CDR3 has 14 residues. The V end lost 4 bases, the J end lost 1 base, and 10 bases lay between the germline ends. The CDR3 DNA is TGTGCCAGCAGCTCCCCGCTCAGGAACACTGAAGCTTTCTTT. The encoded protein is CASSSPLRNTEAFF.

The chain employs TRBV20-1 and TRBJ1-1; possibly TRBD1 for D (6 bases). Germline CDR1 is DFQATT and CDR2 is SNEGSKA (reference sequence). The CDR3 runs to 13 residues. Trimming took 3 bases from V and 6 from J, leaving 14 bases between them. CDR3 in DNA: TGCAGTGCTAGTGTGTCAGGGGTTGCTGAAGCTTTCTTT. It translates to CSASVSGVAEAFF.

CDR3 sequence reads: CSASTGQNEKLFF. The CDR3 nucleotides read TGCAGTGCTAGTACGGGCCAAAATGAAAAACTGTTTTTT. The chain carries TRBV20-1 and TRBJ1-4; D uncertain. The V end was cut by 3 bases, the J end by 5 bases, with 10 bases between. The germline gives CDR1 DFQATT, CDR2 SNEGSKA (reference sequence). The CDR3 consists of 13 residues.

CDR3: CASSISPGGTEAFF. For the CDR3, the DNA is TGTGCCAGTAGTATCTCCCCAGGGGGCACTGAAGCTTTCTTT. The gene calls are TRBV19 and TRBJ1-1, with 7 bases lining up with TRBD1. Germline V gene sequence: CDR1 LNHDA, CDR2 SQIVND (reference sequence). The CDR3 sequence is 14 residues long. With 3 bases clipped from V and 4 bases from J, the junction kept 5 bases outside the gene matches.

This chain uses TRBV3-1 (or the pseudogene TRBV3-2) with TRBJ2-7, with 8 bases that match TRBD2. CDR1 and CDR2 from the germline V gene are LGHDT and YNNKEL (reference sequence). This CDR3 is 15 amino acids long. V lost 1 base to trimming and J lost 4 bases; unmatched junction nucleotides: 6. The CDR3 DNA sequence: TGTGCCAGCAGCCAAGGGCCGGGACTAGTGTACGAGCAGTACTTC. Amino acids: CASSQGPGLVYEQYF.

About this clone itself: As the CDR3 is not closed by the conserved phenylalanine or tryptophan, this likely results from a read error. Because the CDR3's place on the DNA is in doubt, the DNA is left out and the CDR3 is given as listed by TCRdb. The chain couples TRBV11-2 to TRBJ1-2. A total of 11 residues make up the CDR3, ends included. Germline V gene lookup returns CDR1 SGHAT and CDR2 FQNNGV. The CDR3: CASSLTSTSLL.